The 27 T cell receptor beta chains in this list originate from one sample, sequenced in a study of breast tumors, draining lymph nodes, adjacent tissues. TCRdb called the multiplex PCR reads again in MiXCR, with one record for every CDR3 protein. The top ten hold under 1.2% of the sample, which has 270,000 or so distinct CDR3 sequences, 30% seen once. Axillary draining lymph nodes of breast cancer patients supplied the node samples. Material for sequencing was axillary lymph node tissue. Receptors were obtained from a female donor with breast cancer. Some clones in this sample may be carry-over from other donors' samples.

This clonotype has a count of ten or more. The CDR3 is CASSMRPGVYYGYTF. As DNA, the CDR3 is TGTGCCAGTAGTATGAGGCCAGGCGTATACTATGGCTACACCTTC. The V and J genes are TRBV19 and TRBJ1-2; D unresolved. Trimming cost V 3 bases and J 3 bases, with 14 bases left between them. CDR1 is LNHDA, CDR2 SQIVND, per germline (reference sequence). This CDR3 region has 15 residues.

This chain joins TRBV3-1 and TRBJ1-3, with D uncertain. Germline V lookup: CDR1 LGHDT, CDR2 YNNKEL (reference sequence). The CDR3 is made up of 16 amino acids. V was shortened by 1 base and J by 0 bases, with 10 bases between the two germline ends. In nucleotides, the CDR3 is TGTGCCAGCAGCCAAGGAATCAGTGGCTCTGGAAACACCATATATTTT. Encoded protein: CASSQGISGSGNTIYF.

The CDR3 protein is CASSVRGGVYNEQFF. The CDR3 DNA follows: TGTGCCAGTAGTGTCCGGGGGGGGGTCTACAATGAGCAGTTCTTC. This rearrangement joins TRBV19 to TRBJ2-1; 8 bases are a match to TRBD2. Losses at the gene ends were 5 bases for V and 3 bases for J; bases not matched to a gene: 6. The CDR3 is 15 residues long. Germline loops: CDR1 LNHDA, CDR2 SQIVND (reference sequence). Complete variable domain (other parts from reference TRBV19 and TRBJ2-1): DGGITQSPKYLFRKEGQNVTLSCEQNLNHDAMYWYRQDPGQGLRLIYYSQIVNDFQKGDIAEGYSVSREKKESFPLTVTSAQKNPTAFYLCASSVRGGVYNEQFFGPGTRLTVL.

Regarding this clonotype: A much bigger clone sits one base away, suggesting this may be a read error. The chain is built from TRBV5-1 and TRBJ2-7, with D perhaps matching TRBD1 or TRBD2 (5 bases each). The CDR3 has 13 amino acids. The V end lost 4 bases, the J end lost 7 bases, and 15 bases lay between the germline ends. Germline-derived CDR1 and CDR2 are SGHRS and YFSETQ. CDR3 in DNA: TGCGCCAGCAGCCCGGGACGGCCCCCGGAGCAGTACTTC. This encodes CASSPGRPPEQYF.

The sample holds a few counts of this clonotype. The V gene is TRBV20-1, the J gene TRBJ2-5; the match to TRBD2 covers 8 bases. The CDR3 spans 19 residues. Losses at the gene ends were 4 bases for V and 5 bases for J; bases not matched to a gene: 24. Germline CDR1 DFQATT, CDR2 SNEGSKA (reference sequence). The DNA for the CDR3 is TGCAGTGCTATCCCCTTTGTTGTTGGGCCAGCGGGAGAGGAGGAGACCCAGTACTTC. Protein product: CSAIPFVVGPAGEEETQYF.

Many counts were recorded for this clonotype. The DNA for the CDR3 is TGTGCCAGCTCCCGGAGCTCCTACGAGCAGTACTTC. Its translation: CASSRSSYEQYF. The chain couples TRBV7-9 to TRBJ2-7; D not resolved. The germline V and J ends were trimmed by 8 bases and 0 bases, with 8 bases remaining between them. Per germline, CDR1 SEHNR and CDR2 FQNEAQ (reference sequence). The CDR3 extends over 12 amino acids. Full variable domain (missing parts from reference TRBV7-9 and TRBJ2-7): DTGVSQNPRHKITKRGQNVTFRCDPISEHNRLYWYRQTLGQGPEFLTYFQNEAQLEKSRLLSDRFSAERPKGSFSTLEIQRTEQGDSAMYLCASSRSSYEQYFGPGTRLTVT.

This clonotype occurred a few times. One base away lies a much larger clone, so this may be a sequencing read error. The chain links TRBV12-3 or TRBV12-4 to TRBJ2-3, with 10 bases lining up with TRBD2. The CDR3 has 14 amino acids. The CDR3 loop reads CASSYFIAGGGLRF. In DNA form, the CDR3 reads TGTGCCAGCAGTTACTTCATAGCGGGAGGAGGGTTACGATTT.

This clonotype has ten or more counts. This chain links TRBV19 with TRBJ1-2; 9 nucleotides agree with TRBD1. The germline V gene encodes CDR1 LNHDA and CDR2 SQIVND (reference sequence). The CDR3 covers 16 residues. After removal of 6 bases from V and 2 bases from J, the junction contained 10 bases not matched to a gene. In DNA, the CDR3 is TGTGCCAGTAGCCGTCCCGGGACAGGGACCAACTATGGCTACACCTTC. Protein sequence: CASSRPGTGTNYGYTF.

This clonotype was counted many times. This chain links TRBV29-1 with TRBJ2-2; 7 positions match TRBD1. Trimming took 5 bases from V and 4 from J; bases not matched to a gene: 7. This CDR3 contains 14 residues. The germline CDR1 and CDR2 sequences are SQVTM and ANQGSEA. DNA of the CDR3: TGCAGCGTTCCCGGACAGGCGCTCACCGGGGAGCTGTTTTTT. This gives the protein CSVPGQALTGELFF.

This clonotype has at least ten counts. This rearrangement joins TRBV12-3 or TRBV12-4 to TRBJ1-2; weak D call: TRBD1 (6 bases). The CDR3 is made up of 15 amino acids. V was cut by 6 bases and J by 2 bases, with 16 bases left in between. DNA for the CDR3: TGTGCCAGCAGCCCGGGACATCTTCTAAACTATGGCTACACCTTC. Translated: CASSPGHLLNYGYTF.

This clonotype was observed at least ten times. The chain carries TRBV7-6 and TRBJ2-1; D is perhaps TRBD1 or TRBD2 (5 bases each). V gave up 5 bases and J gave up 9 bases, with 23 bases separating them. This CDR3 contains 16 residues. Looked up from germline, CDR1 is SGHVS and CDR2 is FNYEAQ. CDR3 sequence (DNA): TGTGCCAGCAGCCTTCAACCGGGACCAGGGCATGCTGAGCAGTTCTTC. Protein product: CASSLQPGPGHAEQFF.

A word on this clonotype: A read error may account for a junction end that differs from germline. The rearrangement joins TRBV15 to TRBJ2-3; TRBD2 might be the D (5 bases). This CDR3 comprises 13 residues. Germline-derived CDR1 and CDR2 are LNHNV and YYDKDF (reference sequence). The CDR3 nucleotides read TGTGCCGCCAGCAGACCCTCGGGGGATACGCAGTATTTT. Amino acid sequence: CAASRPSGDTQYF.

This clonotype was seen at least ten times. The CDR3 protein is CASLIGDSANSPLHF. CDR3 sequence (DNA): TGTGCCAGCTTGATTGGGGACAGCGCTAATTCACCCCTCCACTTT. The V and J genes are TRBV2 and TRBJ1-6; 7 bases agree with TRBD1. Germline CDR1 is SNHLY and CDR2 is FYNNEI. The CDR3 totals 15 residues. The J segment lost 6 bases and the V segment lost 8 bases, leaving 10 bases of the junction unmatched.

This clonotype was seen only a few times. A much bigger clone sits one base away, suggesting this may be a read error. The chain uses TRBV20-1 and TRBJ2-7; possibly TRBD2 for D (6 bases). Trimming stripped 1 base from V and 6 bases from J, with 16 bases between. Germline V gene sequence: CDR1 DFQATT, CDR2 SNEGSKA (reference sequence). The CDR3 runs to 14 residues. CDR3 sequence: CSARGGTLTSEQYF. The CDR3 DNA is TGCAGTGCTAGAGGCGGGACCCTAACCTCCGAGCAGTACTTC.

This clonotype was counted at least ten times. The rearrangement links TRBV12-3 or TRBV12-4 to TRBJ1-2; 7 bases are a match to TRBD1. V lost 3 bases, J lost 4 bases, and 2 bases stayed unmatched. The CDR3 totals 13 residues. The CDR3 loop reads CASSFWTGYGYTF. CDR3 bases: TGTGCCAGCAGTTTCTGGACAGGCTATGGCTACACCTTC.

This clonotype was recorded at least ten times. The gene calls are TRBV19 and TRBJ1-4; D may be TRBD1 (5 bases). V dropped 1 base and J dropped 8 bases, with 11 bases sitting between them. Germline V gives CDR1 LNHDA, CDR2 SQIVND (reference sequence). The length of the CDR3 is 14 residues. The CDR3 here is CASSIGGRTEKLFF. CDR3 nucleotide sequence: TGTGCCAGTAGTATAGGGGGCCGGACAGAAAAACTGTTTTTT.

This clonotype was seen many times. The chain links TRBV6-2 or TRBV6-3 to TRBJ1-6, with D perhaps TRBD1 (6 bases). Germline V gene data show CDR1 as MNHEY and CDR2 as SVGEGT. This CDR3 is built from 16 residues. V lost 6 bases to trimming and J lost 10 bases, with 22 bases between them. The CDR3: CASSYRDISVNSPLHF. CDR3 nucleotide sequence: TGTGCCAGCAGCTACCGGGACATTTCAGTCAACTCACCCCTCCACTTT.

The rearrangement uses TRBV20-1 and TRBJ2-7; possible D gene TRBD2, 6 bases. Deletions cut 6 bases from V and 4 bases from J, with 19 bases between. The CDR3 is made up of 14 amino acids. The germline gives CDR1 DFQATT, CDR2 SNEGSKA (reference sequence). CDR3 nucleotides: TGCAGTGCATCGGGGGACGTAATCGTTTACGAGCAGTACTTC. Translated, it gives CSASGDVIVYEQYF.

The chain carries TRBV10-3 and TRBJ1-2; 8 bases are shared with TRBD1. CDR1 is ENHRY, CDR2 SYGVKD, per germline. The junction had 8 bases not matched to a gene; V was cut back by 4 bases and J by 7 bases. The CDR3 is 14 amino acids. CDR3: CAISATGDPGGYTF. DNA for the CDR3: TGTGCCATCAGTGCGACAGGGGACCCTGGTGGCTACACCTTC.

Ten or more counts support this clonotype. J is TRBJ1-2 and V is TRBV29-1; D is unclear. Germline V CDR1 and CDR2: SQVTM, ANQGSEA. V shed 1 base and J shed 6 bases, with 12 bases lying between them. The CDR3 has 13 residues. The CDR3 region is CSVEGLPAHGYTF. DNA for the CDR3: TGCAGCGTTGAAGGCCTCCCTGCGCATGGCTACACCTTC.

Comment on this clonotype: The junction departs from the called germline gene at one end, perhaps through a read error. V gene TRBV10-3 combines with J gene TRBJ2-3, with TRBD1 identical over 8 bases. CDR3 length: 14 residues. Germline V gene sequence: CDR1 ENHRY, CDR2 SYGVKD. The CDR3, as DNA: TGTGCCATCAGGGCAGGGGGCAACACAGATACGCAGTATTTC. Protein product: CAIRAGGNTDTQYF.

Turning to this clonotype: Germline and junction disagree at one end, which may indicate a read error. The V gene is TRBV11-2, the J gene TRBJ1-3; 8 bases are shared with TRBD1. This CDR3 spans 15 amino acids. CDR1 is SGHAT and CDR2 is FQNNGV in the germline V gene. This CDR3 reads CASSLAGGLGNTICF. The CDR3 bases are TGTGCCAGCAGCTTAGCAGGGGGCTTGGGGAACACCATATGTTTT.

J is TRBJ2-3 and V is TRBV7-2, with TRBD1 matching over 8 bases. After removal of 5 bases from V and 11 bases from J, the junction contained 15 bases not matched to a gene. CDR3 length equals 15 residues. The germline gives CDR1 SGHTA, CDR2 FQGNSA. The CDR3 nucleotides read TGTGCCAGCAGCATACGACAGGGGCTGGGCAATGAGCAGTATTTT. Its translation: CASSIRQGLGNEQYF.

This clonotype was observed a few times. The rearrangement joins TRBV7-9 to TRBJ2-4; 9 bases line up with TRBD1. The CDR3 is 13 amino acids. V was pared by 11 bases and J by 6 bases, with 8 bases of the junction left unmatched. Germline CDR1 reads SEHNR; CDR2 reads FQNEAQ (reference sequence). CDR3 nucleotides: TGTGCCTCGTCCGGGACAGGGCGAAACATTCAGTACTTC. This codes for CASSGTGRNIQYF.

The rearrangement uses TRBV3-1 and TRBJ2-7; the match to TRBD2 covers 8 bases. The CDR3 extends over 15 amino acids. Germline-derived CDR1 and CDR2 are LGHDT and YNNKEL (reference sequence). The V segment lost 0 bases and the J segment 3 bases; nucleotides outside the gene matches: 4. The CDR3 spells CASSQESSGFYEQYF. The CDR3 DNA reads as TGTGCCAGCAGCCAAGAGTCTAGCGGGTTCTACGAGCAGTACTTC.

This clonotype was seen many times. This rearrangement joins TRBV20-1 to TRBJ2-7, with TRBD1 as a possible D gene (6 bases). V lost 3 bases and J 3 bases, leaving 18 bases between the germline ends. The CDR3 has 15 amino acids. CDR1 and CDR2 from the germline V gene are DFQATT and SNEGSKA (reference sequence). The CDR3 loop is CSARALQGEGYEQYF. CDR3 coding DNA: TGCAGTGCTAGGGCCTTACAGGGAGAAGGCTACGAGCAGTACTTC.

This clonotype was counted many times. This chain uses TRBV11-2 with TRBJ2-6; tentatively, D is TRBD2 (6 bases). The CDR3 loop spans 15 amino acids. Germline lookup yields CDR1 SGHAT and CDR2 FQNNGV. V was shortened by 1 base and J by 3 bases, with 7 bases between the two germline ends. DNA of the CDR3: TGTGCCAGCAGCTTAGGGAGGGTTGGGGCCAACGTCCTGACTTTC. Translating it yields CASSLGRVGANVLTF.